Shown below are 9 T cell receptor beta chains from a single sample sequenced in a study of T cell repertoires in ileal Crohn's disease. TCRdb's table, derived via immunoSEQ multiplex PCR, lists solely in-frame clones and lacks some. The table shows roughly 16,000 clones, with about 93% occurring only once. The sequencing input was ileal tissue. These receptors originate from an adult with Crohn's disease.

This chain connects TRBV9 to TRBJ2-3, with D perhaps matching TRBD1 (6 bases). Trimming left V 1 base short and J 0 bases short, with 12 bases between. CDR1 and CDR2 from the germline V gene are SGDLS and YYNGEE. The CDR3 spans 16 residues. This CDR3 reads CASSVNRVESTDTQYF. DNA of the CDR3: TGTGCCAGCAGCGTAAACAGGGTGGAGAGCACAGATACGCAGTATTTT.

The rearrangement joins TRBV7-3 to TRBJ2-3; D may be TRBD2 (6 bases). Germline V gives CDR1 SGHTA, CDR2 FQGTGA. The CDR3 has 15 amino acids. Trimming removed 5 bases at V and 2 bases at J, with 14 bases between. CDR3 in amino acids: CASSLWGVSTDTQYF. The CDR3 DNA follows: TGTGCCAGCAGCCTATGGGGGGTATCCACAGATACGCAGTATTTT. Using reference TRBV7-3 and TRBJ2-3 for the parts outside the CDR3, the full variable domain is GAGVSQTPSNKVTEKGKYVELRCDPISGHTALYWYRQSLGQGPEFLIYFQGTGAADDSGLPNDRFFAVRPEGSVSTLKIQRTERGDSAVYLCASSLWGVSTDTQYFGPGTRLTVL.

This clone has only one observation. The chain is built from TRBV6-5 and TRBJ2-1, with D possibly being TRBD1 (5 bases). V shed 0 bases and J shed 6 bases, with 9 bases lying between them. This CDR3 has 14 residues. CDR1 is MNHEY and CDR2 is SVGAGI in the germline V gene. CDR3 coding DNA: TGTGCCAGCAGTTACTCCCGCAGGGCCAATGAGCAGTTCTTC. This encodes CASSYSRRANEQFF.

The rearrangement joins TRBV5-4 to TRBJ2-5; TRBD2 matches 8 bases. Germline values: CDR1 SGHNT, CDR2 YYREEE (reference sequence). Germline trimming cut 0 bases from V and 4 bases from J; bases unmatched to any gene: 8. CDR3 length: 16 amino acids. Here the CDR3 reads CASSLGTGGRGETQYF. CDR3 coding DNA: TGTGCCAGCAGCTTGGGTACGGGGGGGCGGGGAGAGACCCAGTACTTC.

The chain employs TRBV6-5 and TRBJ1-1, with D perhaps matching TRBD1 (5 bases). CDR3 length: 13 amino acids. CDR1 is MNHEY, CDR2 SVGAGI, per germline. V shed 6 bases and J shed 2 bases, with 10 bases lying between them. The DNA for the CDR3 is TGTGCCAGCAGGCGGGGGATTAACACTGAAGCTTTCTTT. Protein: CASRRGINTEAFF.

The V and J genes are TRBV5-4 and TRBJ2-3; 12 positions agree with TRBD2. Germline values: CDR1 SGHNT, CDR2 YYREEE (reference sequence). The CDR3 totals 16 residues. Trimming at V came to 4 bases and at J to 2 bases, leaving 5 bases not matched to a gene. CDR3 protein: CASSIGTSGSTDTQYF. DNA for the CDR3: TGTGCCAGCAGCATCGGGACTAGCGGGTCCACAGATACGCAGTATTTT.

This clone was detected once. The CDR3 protein is CAISGGVVGDTQYF. CDR3 sequence (DNA): TGTGCCATCAGTGGCGGGGTTGTTGGAGATACGCAGTATTTT. The chain has TRBV10-3 and TRBJ2-3; D is possibly TRBD2 (6 bases). The CDR3 is 14 amino acids. V was clipped by 4 bases and J by 5 bases, with 13 bases between them. The germline CDR1 and CDR2 sequences are ENHRY and SYGVKD.

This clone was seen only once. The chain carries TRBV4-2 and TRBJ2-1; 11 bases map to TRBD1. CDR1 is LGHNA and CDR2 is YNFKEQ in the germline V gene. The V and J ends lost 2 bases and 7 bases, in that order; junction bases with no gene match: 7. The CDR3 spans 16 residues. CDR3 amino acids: CASSQSGQGARNEQFF. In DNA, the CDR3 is TGTGCCAGCAGCCAAAGTGGACAGGGGGCGCGGAATGAGCAGTTCTTC.

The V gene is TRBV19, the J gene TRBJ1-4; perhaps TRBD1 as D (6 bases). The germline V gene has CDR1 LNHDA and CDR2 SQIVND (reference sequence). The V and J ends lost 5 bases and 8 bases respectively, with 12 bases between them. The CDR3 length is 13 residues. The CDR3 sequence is CASSYRVREKLFF. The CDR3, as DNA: TGTGCCAGTAGTTACAGGGTTAGAGAAAAACTGTTTTTT.